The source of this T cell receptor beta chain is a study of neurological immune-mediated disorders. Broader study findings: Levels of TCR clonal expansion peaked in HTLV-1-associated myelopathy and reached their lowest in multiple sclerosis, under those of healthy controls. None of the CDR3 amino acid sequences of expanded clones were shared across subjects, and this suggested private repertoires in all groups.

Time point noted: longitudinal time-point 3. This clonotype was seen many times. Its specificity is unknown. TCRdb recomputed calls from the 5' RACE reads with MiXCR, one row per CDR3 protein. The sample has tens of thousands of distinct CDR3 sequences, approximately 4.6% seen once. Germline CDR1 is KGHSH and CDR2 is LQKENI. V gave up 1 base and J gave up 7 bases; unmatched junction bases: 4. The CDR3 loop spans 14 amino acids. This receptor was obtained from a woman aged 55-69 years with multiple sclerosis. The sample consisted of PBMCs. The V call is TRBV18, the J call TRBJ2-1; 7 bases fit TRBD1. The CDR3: CASSPQATGNEQFF. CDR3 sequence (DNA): TGTGCCAGCTCACCACAGGCGACAGGGAATGAGCAGTTCTTC.